This paragraph covers one T cell receptor (beta chain) sequence. Antigen specificity is unknown. This record comes from a study of CD8+ T cells in alopecia areata. Study results and limitations: Sequence data from scalp samples additionally include resident alphabeta T cells of normal skin.

This CDR3 region has 13 residues. The germline gives CDR1 GTSNPN, CDR2 SVGIG (reference sequence). The V and J ends lost 2 bases and 8 bases respectively, with 13 bases between them. RNA was extracted and reverse transcribed into cDNA as the sequencing template. Measured with immunoSEQ multiplex PCR; TCRdb has only the in-frame clones, and not every one. This table holds around 69,000 clones, approximately 61% found once. The V and J genes are TRBV30 and TRBJ2-4; either TRBD1 or TRBD2 may fit D (6 bases each). Sequencing used CD8+ T cells sorted from blood, obtained at week 0. The sequence derives from a human donor with alopecia areata. The CDR3 DNA follows: TGTGCCTGGAGTCCGGGGGCGGGCGACATTCAGTACTTC. Amino acids: CAWSPGAGDIQYF.